A single sample gave rise to the 23 T cell receptor beta chains below, sequenced in a study of blood T cell repertoires in COVID-19. Libraries were prepared by immunoSEQ multiplex PCR; TCRdb keeps only in-frame clonotypes and omits some of them. The sample lists 140,000 to 150,000 clones; more than 65% were seen once. Sequencing was performed on peripheral blood. Receptors were obtained from a man aged 55 to 70 with active or convalescent COVID-19.

This clone is a singleton in its sample. The chain links TRBV15 to TRBJ1-1, with 11 bases matching TRBD1. J was trimmed by 2 bases and V by 6 bases; bases with no gene match: 2. CDR1 is LNHNV, CDR2 YYDKDF, per germline (reference sequence). This CDR3 comprises 14 residues. In DNA, the CDR3 is TGTGCCACCAGGAGGACAGGGGGCAACACTGAAGCTTTCTTT. Residues: CATRRTGGNTEAFF.

CDR3 in DNA: TGTGCCAGTAGCACCCTGCCAGGGGGCCTCGGGGAGCTGTTTTTT. This gives the protein CASSTLPGGLGELFF. The chain links TRBV19 to TRBJ2-2; 8 bases fit TRBD1. V was clipped by 6 bases and J by 7 bases; unmatched bases: 10. This CDR3 contains 15 residues. The germline V gene encodes CDR1 LNHDA and CDR2 SQIVND (reference sequence). Full variable domain (rest looked up from reference TRBV19 and TRBJ2-2): DGGITQSPKYLFRKEGQNVTLSCEQNLNHDAMYWYRQDPGQGLRLIYYSQIVNDFQKGDIAEGYSVSREKKESFPLTVTSAQKNPTAFYLCASSTLPGGLGELFFGEGSRLTVL.

The chain employs TRBV6-6 and TRBJ2-3, with 11 bases aligning to TRBD2. The CDR3 spans 16 residues. Germline V gene lookup returns CDR1 MNHNY and CDR2 SVGAGI (reference sequence). Trimming cost V 8 bases and J 5 bases; bases outside gene matches: 12. CDR3 in amino acids: CASAILAGADGDTQYF. The CDR3 DNA reads TGTGCCAGCGCAATACTAGCGGGAGCGGATGGAGATACGCAGTATTTT.

This chain links TRBV4-1 with TRBJ1-1; TRBD1 aligns across 7 bases. Germline CDR1 MGHRA, CDR2 YSYEKL. Trimming took 3 bases from V and 5 from J; bases not matched to a gene: 9. The CDR3 contains 15 residues. As DNA, the CDR3 is TGCGCCAGCAGCCAGGGGGCAGGGGGTTGGACTGAAGCTTTCTTT. It translates to CASSQGAGGWTEAFF.

The V and J genes are TRBV29-1 and TRBJ2-1; 9 bases match TRBD2. Germline CDR1 SQVTM, CDR2 ANQGSEA. The trim removed 7 bases at V and 4 bases at J, leaving 8 bases unmatched. CDR3 length: 14 amino acids. CDR3 sequence reads: CSATRLAVYNEQFF. CDR3 bases: TGCAGCGCGACCCGACTAGCGGTGTACAATGAGCAGTTCTTC.

V and J are TRBV9 and TRBJ2-1; D may be TRBD2 (6 bases). The germline V and J ends were trimmed by 2 bases and 3 bases, with 15 bases remaining between them. Germline CDR1 SGDLS, CDR2 YYNGEE. CDR3 length equals 16 residues. In nucleotides, the CDR3 is TGTGCCAGCAGCGTGCCGATGGGGGGAGACTACAATGAGCAGTTCTTC. It is translated as CASSVPMGGDYNEQFF.

This chain connects TRBV30 to TRBJ1-6, with D possibly matching TRBD1 (6 bases). There are 14 residues in the CDR3. Germline V gene data show CDR1 as GTSNPN and CDR2 as SVGIG (reference sequence). V was pared by 1 base and J by 7 bases, with 11 bases between. CDR3 residues: CAWSADRINSPLHF. In DNA, the CDR3 is TGTGCCTGGAGTGCGGACAGAATCAATTCACCCCTCCACTTT.

This clone appeared a few times. This sequence joins TRBV10-1 and TRBJ2-1; 7 bases are shared with TRBD2. This CDR3 is 15 amino acids long. V lost 4 bases and J lost 4; bases outside the gene matches: 7. CDR1 is WNHNN and CDR2 is SYGVQD in the germline V gene (reference sequence). The CDR3 spells CASSGAGLGYNEQFF. DNA of the CDR3: TGCGCCAGCAGTGGAGCGGGATTGGGGTACAATGAGCAGTTCTTC.

The rearrangement joins TRBV19 to TRBJ1-2; D is uncertain. Germline CDR1 LNHDA, CDR2 SQIVND (reference sequence). V was cut by 6 bases and J by 5 bases, with 7 bases left in between. The CDR3 has 11 residues. The CDR3 is CASRREYGYTF. In DNA form, the CDR3 reads TGTGCCAGTAGGAGGGAGTATGGCTACACCTTC.

Only a few counts were recorded for this clone. Here the CDR3 DNA reads TGTGCCAGCAGCTCTCAAGCTATGGGGACTAGCGGGAGGAGCTCCTACAATGAGCAGTTCTTC. This translates into CASSSQAMGTSGRSSYNEQFF. This chain uses TRBV27 with TRBJ2-1, with TRBD2 matching 15 bases. V was pared by 6 bases and J by 0 bases, with 15 bases of the junction left unmatched. Looked up from germline, CDR1 is MNHEY and CDR2 is SMNVEV (reference sequence). The CDR3 is made up of 21 amino acids.

J is TRBJ2-1 and V is TRBV4-3, with unresolved D. Trimming removed 0 bases from V and 2 bases from J, with 11 bases in between. The CDR3 is made up of 16 amino acids. Germline V lookup: CDR1 LGHNA, CDR2 YSLEER. The CDR3 protein is CASSQESVVAYNEQFF. The CDR3 DNA reads TGCGCCAGCAGCCAAGAAAGCGTAGTTGCCTACAATGAGCAGTTCTTC.

This clone was detected only a few times. In DNA form, the CDR3 reads TGTGCCAGCTCAAACTCGGGACAGAGTCAGCCCCAGCATTTT. This sequence encodes CASSNSGQSQPQHF. The rearrangement links TRBV18 to TRBJ1-5; 7 bases fit TRBD1. The germline V gene has CDR1 KGHSH and CDR2 LQKENI. The CDR3 extends over 14 amino acids. V lost 5 bases and J lost 6; bases outside the gene matches: 7.

V usage is TRBV2 and J usage is TRBJ2-1; D is possibly TRBD2 (6 bases). The CDR3 loop spans 13 amino acids. V lost 7 bases to trimming and J lost 3 bases, with 10 bases between them. CDR1 is SNHLY, CDR2 FYNNEI, per germline. The CDR3 coding sequence is TGTGCCAGCATAGGGACTTTCTACAATGAGCAGTTCTTC. Amino acids: CASIGTFYNEQFF.

The chain recombines TRBV19 with TRBJ1-1, with 8 bases identical to TRBD1. Losses at the gene ends were 4 bases for V and 1 base for J; bases not matched to a gene: 8. Germline-derived CDR1 and CDR2 are LNHDA and SQIVND (reference sequence). There are 16 residues in the CDR3. The CDR3 sequence is CASSSPGQGRNTEAFF. CDR3 coding DNA: TGTGCCAGTAGTAGCCCAGGACAGGGTAGGAACACTGAAGCTTTCTTT.

V gene TRBV7-2 combines with J gene TRBJ1-3; possibly TRBD1 for D (6 bases). From germline, CDR1 is SGHTA and CDR2 FQGNSA. Trimming removed 1 base from V and 0 bases from J, with 13 bases in between. The CDR3 is 17 residues long. CDR3 nucleotides: TGTGCCAGCAGCTTAGGCCCGGGACATAACTCTGGAAACACCATATATTTT. Residues: CASSLGPGHNSGNTIYF.

The rearrangement links TRBV6-6 to TRBJ1-4; 7 bases line up with TRBD1. Germline V CDR1 and CDR2: MNHNY, SVGAGI (reference sequence). Trimming took 8 bases from V and 5 from J; bases not matched to a gene: 8. The CDR3 sequence is 14 residues long. This CDR3 reads CASSKGQTNEKLFF. In DNA form, the CDR3 reads TGTGCCAGCTCGAAGGGACAGACAAATGAAAAACTGTTTTTT.

The count of this clone is one. The chain employs TRBV3-1 (or the pseudogene TRBV3-2) and TRBJ1-1; TRBD1 might be the D (5 bases). The CDR3 runs to 15 residues. Trimming shortened V by 3 bases and J by 0 bases, and 11 bases separated the two germline ends. Germline lookup yields CDR1 LGHDT and CDR2 YNNKEL (reference sequence). CDR3 in amino acids: CASSQNRLLNTEAFF. CDR3 in DNA: TGTGCCAGCAGCCAGAACAGGTTATTGAACACTGAAGCTTTCTTT.

This sequence joins TRBV7-2 and TRBJ1-2, with TRBD1 identical over 10 bases. The CDR3 has 14 amino acids. After removal of 11 bases from V and 4 bases from J, the junction contained 10 bases not matched to a gene. The germline V gene has CDR1 SGHTA and CDR2 FQGNSA. CDR3 sequence (DNA): TGTGCCTCTCACCCGACAGGGGGCGGCTATGGCTACACCTTC. Its protein product is CASHPTGGGYGYTF.

This chain links TRBV9 with TRBJ2-5; 13 nucleotides line up with TRBD2. Germline V gene lookup returns CDR1 SGDLS and CDR2 YYNGEE. There are 16 residues in the CDR3. Trimming removed 3 bases from V and 1 base from J; junction bases left unmatched: 3. CDR3 amino acids: CASSARTSGGQETQYF. CDR3 bases: TGTGCCAGCAGCGCGCGGACTAGCGGGGGCCAAGAGACCCAGTACTTC.

This chain joins TRBV15 and TRBJ2-3, with D maybe TRBD2 (6 bases). The CDR3 contains 16 residues. Germline CDR1 and CDR2: LNHNV and YYDKDF (reference sequence). V dropped 0 bases and J dropped 4 bases, with 14 bases sitting between them. The CDR3 nucleotides are TGTGCCACCAGCAGAGATGACCCCCGGAGGGCAGATACGCAGTATTTT. Its translation is CATSRDDPRRADTQYF. The full variable domain, completed using reference TRBV15 and TRBJ2-3, is DAMVIQNPRYQVTQFGKPVTLSCSQTLNHNVMYWYQQKSSQAPKLLFHYYDKDFNNEADTPDNFQSRRPNTSFCFLDIRSPGLGDTAMYLCATSRDDPRRADTQYFGPGTRLTVL.

The chain employs TRBV4-3 and TRBJ1-5; no definite D call. CDR1 is LGHNA and CDR2 is YSLEER in the germline V gene. The V end lost 0 bases, the J end lost 8 bases, and 11 bases lay between the germline ends. The CDR3 loop spans 14 amino acids. Here the CDR3 DNA reads TGCGCCAGCAGCCAAGAATTCCTCCGCGAGCCCCAGCATTTT. It specifies CASSQEFLREPQHF.

V and J are TRBV19 and TRBJ2-2, with TRBD1 identical over 7 bases. J lost 7 bases, V lost 5 bases, and 7 bases had no gene match. This CDR3 contains 14 residues. Per germline, CDR1 LNHDA and CDR2 SQIVND (reference sequence). Written as DNA, the CDR3 is TGTGCCAGTAGTTCTCCGGGACAGTTCGGGGAGCTGTTTTTT. Encoded protein: CASSSPGQFGELFF.

The CDR3 here is CASSLEAAKGAYGYTF. CDR3 sequence (DNA): TGTGCCAGCAGCTTAGAAGCCGCCAAGGGGGCCTATGGCTACACCTTC. The chain couples TRBV7-8 to TRBJ1-2, with 7 bases aligning to TRBD1. The CDR3 extends over 16 amino acids. V shed 1 base and J 4 bases; nucleotides not matched to a gene: 9. Germline CDR1 is SGHVS and CDR2 is FQNEAQ.